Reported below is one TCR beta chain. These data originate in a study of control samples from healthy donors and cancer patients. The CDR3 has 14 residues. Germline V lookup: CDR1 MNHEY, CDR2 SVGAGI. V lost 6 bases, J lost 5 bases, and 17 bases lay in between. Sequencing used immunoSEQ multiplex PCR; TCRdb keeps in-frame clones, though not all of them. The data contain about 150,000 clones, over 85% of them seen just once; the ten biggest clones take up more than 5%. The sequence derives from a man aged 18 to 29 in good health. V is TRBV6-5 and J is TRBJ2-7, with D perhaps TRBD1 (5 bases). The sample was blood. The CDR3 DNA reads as TGTGCCAGCAGGGACACGAGACCAAGCCACGAGCAGTACTTC. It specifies CASRDTRPSHEQYF.